These 9 T cell receptor beta chains were sequenced from one sample in a study of T cells in Graves' hyperthyroidism and ophthalmopathy. TCR beta CDR3 regions were amplified from RNA transcripts. First-round RT-PCR targeting the TCR CDR3 was performed with the HTBI primer set. TCRdb fed the multiplex PCR reads into MiXCR, producing one record per CDR3 protein. The sample includes some 300,000 distinct CDR3 sequences, roughly 18% of them seen just once. Sequenced material: blood. The receptors come from a man aged 50-60 years with Graves' ophthalmopathy.

The chain couples TRBV27 to TRBJ1-4; maybe TRBD1 (5 bases). The V end lost 2 bases, the J end lost 3 bases, and 13 bases lay between the germline ends. Germline-derived CDR1 and CDR2 are MNHEY and SMNVEV (reference sequence). The CDR3 runs 16 residues. In nucleotides, the CDR3 is TGTGCCAGCAGTTTAATTGGGCAGGGCCCTAATGAAAAACTGTTTTTT. This encodes CASSLIGQGPNEKLFF.

This clonotype was counted at least ten times. V and J are TRBV30 and TRBJ1-1; TRBD1 matches 9 bases. Losses at the gene ends were 8 bases for V and 0 bases for J; bases not matched to a gene: 4. CDR3 length equals 13 residues. Germline assignment: CDR1 GTSNPN and CDR2 SVGIG (reference sequence). CDR3 region: CAAGQGMNTEAFF. The CDR3 DNA reads as TGTGCCGCCGGACAGGGGATGAACACTGAAGCTTTCTTT.

The rearrangement links TRBV7-3 to TRBJ2-6, with TRBD2 as a possible D gene (6 bases). The CDR3 has 17 residues. Per germline, CDR1 SGHTA and CDR2 FQGTGA. V lost 5 bases and J 0 bases, leaving 14 bases between the germline ends. The DNA of the CDR3 is TGTGCCAGCAGCATTTACGGGGGACCCTCTGGGGCCAACGTCCTGACTTTC. It translates to CASSIYGGPSGANVLTF.

This clonotype was found many times. This chain links TRBV28 with TRBJ2-1; D not resolved. Germline assignment: CDR1 MDHEN and CDR2 SYDVKM. Trimming cost V 5 bases and J 6 bases, with 5 bases left between them. The CDR3 runs 11 residues. The CDR3 coding sequence is TGTGCCAGCAGTGTAACCAATGAGCAGTTCTTC. This codes for CASSVTNEQFF.

There are a few counts of this clonotype. The rearrangement links TRBV27 to TRBJ1-1; no clear D gene. The CDR3 has 16 residues. Trimming left V 7 bases short and J 1 base short, with 19 bases between. Germline assignment: CDR1 MNHEY and CDR2 SMNVEV (reference sequence). The CDR3 region is CASNPHGSARNTEAFF. CDR3 nucleotides: TGTGCCAGCAATCCCCACGGGTCTGCCAGGAACACTGAAGCTTTCTTT.

This clonotype was detected many times. The V and J genes are TRBV5-1 and TRBJ1-5; a possible D gene is TRBD1 (6 bases). V dropped 4 bases and J dropped 0 bases, with 17 bases sitting between them. Germline V lookup: CDR1 SGHRS, CDR2 YFSETQ. The CDR3 runs 17 residues. In nucleotides, the CDR3 is TGCGCCAGCAGCCCGCTAGGGGACAATGATAGCAATCAGCCCCAGCATTTT. It translates to CASSPLGDNDSNQPQHF.

Points on this clonotype: This clone may be a read error of a much larger clone one base away. The chain uses TRBV30 and TRBJ2-7; 7 bases match TRBD1. The J call may be incorrect, as the DNA end agrees better with TRBJ2-1. CDR1 is GTSNPN, CDR2 SVGIG, per germline (reference sequence). The CDR3 extends over 13 amino acids. The CDR3 DNA follows: TGTGCCTGGAGTCGGGACAGAACCTACGAGCAGTTCTTC. Amino acid sequence: CAWSRDRTYEQFF.

This chain uses TRBV2 with TRBJ1-6; the D is unclear. Germline values: CDR1 SNHLY, CDR2 FYNNEI. The CDR3 covers 12 residues. V shed 6 bases and J shed 6 bases, with 6 bases lying between them. The CDR3 bases are TGTGCCAGCAGACAGAGTAATTCACCCCTCCACTTT. It encodes CASRQSNSPLHF.

This clonotype was found many times. This sequence joins TRBV12-3 or TRBV12-4 and TRBJ2-7; maybe TRBD1 (5 bases). The CDR3 is 13 amino acids. Trimming took off 2 bases at V and 5 bases at J, with 10 bases between the two ends. The CDR3 DNA reads as TGTGCCAGCAGTTTAAGGGGCACCCACGAGCAGTACTTC. Its protein product is CASSLRGTHEQYF.